What follows is one T cell receptor (beta chain) and its context. Here immunoSEQ multiplex PCR was the method, and the copy in TCRdb shows in-frame clones only, minus some. The data show approximately 30,000 clones, under 90% seen once. These data belong to a study of T cell changes during pregnancy in multiple sclerosis. Germline CDR1 reads SGHVS; CDR2 reads FNYEAQ. Trimming stripped 1 base from V and 3 bases from J, with 13 bases between. This CDR3 spans 15 amino acids. The rearrangement uses TRBV7-6 and TRBJ2-7; D is ambiguous. This sequence originates from a female donor in good health, enrolled as a control in a pregnancy study. The sample was CD4+ T cells from peripheral blood mononuclear cells, taken in the first trimester of pregnancy. CDR3 loop: CASSLVTASDYEQYF. The CDR3 nucleotides read TGTGCCAGCAGCTTAGTTACAGCTTCTGACTACGAGCAGTACTTC.